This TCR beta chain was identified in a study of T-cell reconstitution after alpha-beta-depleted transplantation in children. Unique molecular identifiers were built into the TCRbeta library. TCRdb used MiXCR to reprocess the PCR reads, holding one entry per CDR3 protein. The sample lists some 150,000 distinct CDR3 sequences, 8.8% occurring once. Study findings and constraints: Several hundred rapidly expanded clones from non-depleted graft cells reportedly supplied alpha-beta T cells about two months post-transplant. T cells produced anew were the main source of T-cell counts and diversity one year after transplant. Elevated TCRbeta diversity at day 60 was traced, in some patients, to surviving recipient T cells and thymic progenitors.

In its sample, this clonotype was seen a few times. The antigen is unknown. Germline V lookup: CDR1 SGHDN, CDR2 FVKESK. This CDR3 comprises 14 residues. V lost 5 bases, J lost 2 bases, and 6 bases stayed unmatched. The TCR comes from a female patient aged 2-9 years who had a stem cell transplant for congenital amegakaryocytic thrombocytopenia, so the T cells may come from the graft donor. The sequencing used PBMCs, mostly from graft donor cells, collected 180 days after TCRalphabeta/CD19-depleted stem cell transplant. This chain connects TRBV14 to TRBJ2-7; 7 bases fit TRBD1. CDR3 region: CASSNYRGAYEQYF. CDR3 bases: TGTGCCAGCAGCAATTACAGGGGAGCCTACGAGCAGTACTTC.